This T cell receptor beta chain stems from a study of blood T cell repertoires in COVID-19 (dated by TCRdb to between 2020 and 2021). With regard to the full study: Samples from collaborators originated in the United States, Italy and Spain and spanned both the acute and convalescent phases of COVID-19. The prospective study material was composed of cDNA or gDNA derived from T cells, B-cell-depleted T cells, or PBMCs. Where available, HLA class I and class II types were taken from metadata supplied by the sample provider and were not determined by assay-based typing. The dataset comprised deeply sampled blood TCRbeta repertoires from subjects exposed to, actively infected with, or recovered from COVID-19. The samples were drawn from the first 160 participants of the ongoing ImmuneRACE study and from under 1,500 subjects provided by 6 global collaborators. Sample metadata almost always included a de-identified subject ID, COVID-19 status, age in years and sex. The repertoires were released in a freely available public database intended as a resource for research on the immune response to SARS-CoV-2. Here is what the overall study found, with its caveats: How much clinical and demographic metadata was included differed by source and by participant, and the metadata was provided uncurated.

TCRbeta CDR3 regions were amplified from genomic DNA by means of the immunoSEQ Assay, a bias-controlled multiplex PCR. The original pipeline was this. Nucleated cell counts per sample were estimated from amplification of reference gene primers within the assay. To quantify the absolute abundance of each unique TCRbeta CDR3 rearrangement, sequence reads were collapsed and filtered. For each sample, productive Simpson clonality was calculated as the square root of Simpson's diversity index over productive rearrangements. Sourced from immuneACCESS, this table was stored by TCRdb with only in-frame sequences that have V and J called. A share of the clones is absent; for the studies checked, an unresolved V gene accounts for under half, and the remainder has no known explanation. That table gives V, J and clone size, and the DNA gave D and trimming. The sample profile shows about 200,000 clones; approximately 88% of them were found once. Of the sample, approximately 7% is held by the ten largest clones.

Each collaborating institution followed its own protocols to collect whole blood in K2EDTA tubes. For TCRbeta analysis, collaborator samples were shipped as frozen whole blood, as isolated PBMCs, or as DNA extracted from either sample type. Based on the germline V gene (reference sequence), the CDR1 and CDR2 sequences are LNHDA and SQIVND. The V end loses 3 bases and the J end loses 7 bases, and a stretch of 12 bases separates them. The CDR3 has 14 amino acids, counting the end cysteine and phenylalanine. Kept here is only the CDR3 DNA, which spans 42 bases and is read in frame from base 1. In regard to this clone: No cognate antigen has been identified for it. No base quality information exists; no much larger clone differs at one position.

What was sequenced was peripheral blood. The TCR was taken from a man aged 40-55 years with acute or convalescent COVID-19. The sequence joins TRBV19 to TRBJ1-4; the D segment cannot be called with confidence. The encoded CDR3 is CASSMLGGGEKLFF. The sequenced DNA is TGTGCCAGTAGTATGTTGGGAGGTGGTGAAAAACTGTTTTTT.